This T cell receptor beta chain appears in the sequencing data of a study of T cell changes during pregnancy in multiple sclerosis. Clones were sequenced by immunoSEQ multiplex PCR, and TCRdb holds only the in-frame ones, with some missing. The data show about 56,000 clones, approximately 90% seen once. After removal of 1 base from V and 3 bases from J, the junction contained 4 bases not matched to a gene. The CDR3 has 15 amino acids. CDR1 and CDR2 (germline): SGHKS, YYEKEE (reference sequence). This specimen was peripheral blood, taken after pregnancy. The clonotype comes from a female donor with multiple sclerosis, enrolled in a pregnancy study. This chain connects TRBV5-5 to TRBJ2-1, with 7 bases aligning to TRBD2. The DNA of the CDR3 is TGTGCCAGCAGCTTGAGTGGGGGGGGCTACAATGAGCAGTTCTTC. Translating it yields CASSLSGGGYNEQFF.